Each of the 16 T cell receptor beta chains below was sequenced from the same sample in a study of control samples from healthy donors and cancer patients. Measured with immunoSEQ multiplex PCR; TCRdb has only the in-frame clones, and not every one. Of over 150,000 clones in the sample, over 80% were seen once. Specimen: blood. The receptors originated from a man aged 18 to 29 in good health.

The V gene is TRBV7-2, the J gene TRBJ2-5; D is unresolved. The CDR3 is 15 residues long. The germline V and J ends were trimmed by 4 bases and 1 base, with 13 bases remaining between them. Looked up from germline, CDR1 is SGHTA and CDR2 is FQGNSA. DNA for the CDR3: TGTGCCAGCAGCTCGTCCCTTTTGCTCCAAGAGACCCAGTACTTC. Its translation is CASSSSLLLQETQYF.

V usage is TRBV7-3 and J usage is TRBJ1-5; TRBD1 aligns across 9 bases. The CDR3 is 18 residues long. Germline V gene lookup returns CDR1 SGHTA and CDR2 FQGTGA. Trimming at V came to 6 bases and at J to 2 bases, leaving 14 bases not matched to a gene. CDR3 DNA sequence: TGTGCCAGCAGATTTAAGGGGGACAGGGTAGAGGGCAATCAGCCCCAGCATTTT. Protein: CASRFKGDRVEGNQPQHF.

The V and J genes are TRBV19 and TRBJ1-5, with 8 positions matching TRBD1. CDR3 length: 16 amino acids. Germline CDR1 is LNHDA and CDR2 is SQIVND (reference sequence). Trimming took 5 bases from V and 1 from J; bases not matched to a gene: 7. The DNA for the CDR3 is TGTGCCAGTAGTCCAAAAACAGGGGGGAGCAATCAGCCCCAGCATTTT. Translating it yields CASSPKTGGSNQPQHF.

The chain employs TRBV7-9 and TRBJ1-1; 9 positions match TRBD1. V was pared by 6 bases and J by 1 base, with 3 bases of the junction left unmatched. The CDR3 is made up of 14 amino acids. CDR1 is SEHNR and CDR2 is FQNEAQ in the germline V gene (reference sequence). DNA for the CDR3: TGTGCCAGCAGGTCGGGACAGGGGAACACTGAAGCTTTCTTT. Its protein product is CASRSGQGNTEAFF.

The chain links TRBV19 to TRBJ2-7, with 9 positions matching TRBD1. The ends lost 5 bases at V and 1 base at J; junction bases unmatched: 6. The CDR3 loop spans 15 amino acids. From germline, CDR1 is LNHDA and CDR2 SQIVND (reference sequence). CDR3: CASSVGTGTSYEQYF. In DNA form, the CDR3 reads TGTGCCAGTAGTGTAGGGACAGGGACTTCCTACGAGCAGTACTTC. Variable domain in full (rest from reference TRBV19 and TRBJ2-7): DGGITQSPKYLFRKEGQNVTLSCEQNLNHDAMYWYRQDPGQGLRLIYYSQIVNDFQKGDIAEGYSVSREKKESFPLTVTSAQKNPTAFYLCASSVGTGTSYEQYFGPGTRLTVT.

V gene TRBV29-1 combines with J gene TRBJ1-4, with 8 bases fitting TRBD1. This CDR3 has 13 amino acids. Trimming at V came to 4 bases and at J to 7 bases, leaving 5 bases not matched to a gene. Germline CDR1 reads SQVTM; CDR2 reads ANQGSEA. CDR3: CSVGTGQGEKLFF. CDR3 nucleotide sequence: TGCAGCGTTGGGACAGGGCAGGGTGAAAAACTGTTTTTT. The whole variable domain, filled in from reference TRBV29-1 and TRBJ1-4, reads SAVISQKPSRDICQRGTSLTIQCQVDSQVTMMFWYRQQPGQSLTLIATANQGSEATYESGFVIDKFPISRPNLTFSTLTVSNMSPEDSSIYLCSVGTGQGEKLFFGSGTQLSVL.

In regard to this clone: An end of the junction does not agree with germline; a read error may underlie this. The chain carries TRBV5-5 and TRBJ2-5, with unresolved D. The CDR3 length is 12 residues. Germline assignment: CDR1 SGHKS and CDR2 YYEKEE (reference sequence). The CDR3 reads CASSLTGESQYF. The CDR3 DNA reads TGTGCCAGCAGCTTAACTGGAGAGTCCCAGTACTTC.

The chain links TRBV9 to TRBJ1-2; 7 bases map to TRBD1. The CDR3 consists of 17 residues. V shed 6 bases, J shed 8 bases, and the junction held 22 bases outside the gene matches. CDR1 SGDLS and CDR2 YYNGEE come from the germline V gene. The CDR3: CASTELRLTDRLIGYTF. CDR3 DNA: TGTGCCAGCACTGAACTCCGATTGACGGACAGGCTTATCGGCTACACCTTC.

The chain has TRBV23-1 and TRBJ1-5, with D unclear. TRBV23-1 is treated as an ORF (open reading frame) with a function not yet certain. Trimming left V 7 bases short and J 4 bases short, with 20 bases between. This CDR3 is 16 amino acids long. CDR3 loop: CASKNPSWRSNQPQHF. In DNA, the CDR3 is TGCGCCAGCAAAAACCCGTCCTGGCGGTCGAATCAGCCCCAGCATTTT.

The J gene is TRBJ2-4, the V gene TRBV30; 10 bases are a match to TRBD2. The CDR3 is 17 residues long. The junction had 19 bases not matched to a gene; V was cut back by 8 bases and J by 6 bases. The germline V gene encodes CDR1 GTSNPN and CDR2 SVGIG (reference sequence). Written as DNA, the CDR3 is TGTGCCGGCTTACCCCCGACAGGAGCGGGGGGGTTAAACATTCAGTACTTC. Its translation is CAGLPPTGAGGLNIQYF.

The chain recombines TRBV2 with TRBJ2-1, with a weak D call TRBD1 (5 bases). V was trimmed by 6 bases and J by 9 bases, leaving 12 bases between them. Germline assignment: CDR1 SNHLY and CDR2 FYNNEI. There are 12 residues in the CDR3. The CDR3: CASRADSPEQFF. The CDR3 nucleotides read TGTGCCAGCAGGGCCGACAGTCCTGAGCAGTTCTTC.

The CDR3 spells CASSSGYSGADSPLHF. Here the CDR3 DNA reads TGTGCCAGCAGCTCCGGGTACTCCGGGGCGGATTCACCCCTCCACTTT. The rearrangement joins TRBV5-4 to TRBJ1-6; TRBD1 might be the D (5 bases). Germline loops: CDR1 SGHNT, CDR2 YYREEE (reference sequence). V was cut by 3 bases and J by 8 bases, with 18 bases left in between. The CDR3 totals 16 residues.

This rearrangement joins TRBV13 to TRBJ2-3; TRBD2 agrees at 8 bases. From germline, CDR1 is PRHDT and CDR2 FYEKMQ (reference sequence). With V trimmed by 5 bases and J by 2 bases, 12 bases remained unmatched. This CDR3 comprises 17 residues. Here the CDR3 DNA reads TGTGCCAGCAGCACCCGCCGACTAGCGAGCTACACAGATACGCAGTATTTT. This gives the protein CASSTRRLASYTDTQYF.

The genes are TRBV13 and TRBJ2-2; 12 bases line up with TRBD1. The V gene's germline CDR1 is PRHDT and CDR2 FYEKMQ (reference sequence). This CDR3 has 15 amino acids. With 6 bases clipped from V and 6 bases from J, the junction kept 5 bases outside the gene matches. The CDR3 DNA reads TGTGCCAGCAGGCCGGGACAGGGGGCATCCGGGGAGCTGTTTTTT. Residues: CASRPGQGASGELFF.

The chain joins TRBV12-5 to TRBJ2-7, with a weak D call TRBD1 (5 bases). Deletions cut 7 bases from V and 3 bases from J, with 16 bases between. The germline CDR1 and CDR2 sequences are LGHNT and FRNRAP. The CDR3 length is 14 residues. The chain's CDR3 is CASALYRTIYEQYF. For the CDR3, the DNA is TGTGCTAGTGCCCTTTACAGGACAATCTACGAGCAGTACTTC.

V gene TRBV10-3 combines with J gene TRBJ1-1; D is uncertain. CDR1 and CDR2 (germline): ENHRY, SYGVKD. The V end lost 3 bases, the J end lost 0 bases, and 5 bases lay between the germline ends. The CDR3 is 13 amino acids. The CDR3 is CAISDGLNTEAFF. The CDR3 DNA is TGTGCCATCAGTGATGGGTTGAACACTGAAGCTTTCTTT.